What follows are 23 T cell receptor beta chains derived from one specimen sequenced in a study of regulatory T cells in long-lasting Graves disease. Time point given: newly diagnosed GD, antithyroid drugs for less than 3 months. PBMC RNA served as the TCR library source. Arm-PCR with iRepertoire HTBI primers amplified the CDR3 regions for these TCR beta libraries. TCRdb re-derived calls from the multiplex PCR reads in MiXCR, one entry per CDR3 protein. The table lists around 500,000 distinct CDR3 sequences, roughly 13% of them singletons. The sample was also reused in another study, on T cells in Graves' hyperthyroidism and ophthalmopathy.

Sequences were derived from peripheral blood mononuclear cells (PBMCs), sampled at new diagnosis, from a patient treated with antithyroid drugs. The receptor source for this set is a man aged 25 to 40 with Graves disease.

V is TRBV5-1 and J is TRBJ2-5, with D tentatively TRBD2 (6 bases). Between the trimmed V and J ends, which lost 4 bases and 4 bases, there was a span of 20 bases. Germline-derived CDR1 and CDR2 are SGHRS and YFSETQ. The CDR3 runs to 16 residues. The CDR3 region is CASSAGGGMTGETQYF. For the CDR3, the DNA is TGCGCCAGCAGCGCCGGAGGCGGGATGACGGGAGAGACCCAGTACTTC. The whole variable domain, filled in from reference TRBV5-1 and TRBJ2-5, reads KAGVTQTPRYLIKTRGQQVTLSCSPISGHRSVSWYQQTPGQGLQFLFEYFSETQRNKGNFPGRFSGRQFSNSRSEMNVSTLELGDSALYLCASSAGGGMTGETQYFGPGTRLLVL.

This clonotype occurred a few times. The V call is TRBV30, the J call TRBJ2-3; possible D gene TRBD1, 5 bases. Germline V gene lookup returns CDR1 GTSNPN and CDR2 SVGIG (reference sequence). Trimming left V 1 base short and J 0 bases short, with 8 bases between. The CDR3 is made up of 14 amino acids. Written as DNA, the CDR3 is TGTGCCTGGAGTGGCGACAGTAGCACAGATACGCAGTATTTT. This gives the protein CAWSGDSSTDTQYF.

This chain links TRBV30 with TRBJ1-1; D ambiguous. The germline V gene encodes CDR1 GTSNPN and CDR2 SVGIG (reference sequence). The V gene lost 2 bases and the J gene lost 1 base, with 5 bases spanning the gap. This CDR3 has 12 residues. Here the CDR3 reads CAWSSQNTEAFF. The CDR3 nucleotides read TGTGCCTGGAGTTCACAGAACACTGAAGCTTTCTTT.

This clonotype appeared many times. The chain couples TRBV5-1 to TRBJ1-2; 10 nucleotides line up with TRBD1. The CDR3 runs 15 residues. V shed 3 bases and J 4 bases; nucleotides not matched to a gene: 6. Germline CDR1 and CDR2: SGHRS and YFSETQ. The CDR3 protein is CASSSSGTGVYGYTF. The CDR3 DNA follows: TGCGCCAGCAGCTCCTCCGGGACAGGGGTCTATGGCTACACCTTC. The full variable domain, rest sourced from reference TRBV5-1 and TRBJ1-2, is KAGVTQTPRYLIKTRGQQVTLSCSPISGHRSVSWYQQTPGQGLQFLFEYFSETQRNKGNFPGRFSGRQFSNSRSEMNVSTLELGDSALYLCASSSSGTGVYGYTFGSGTRLTVV.

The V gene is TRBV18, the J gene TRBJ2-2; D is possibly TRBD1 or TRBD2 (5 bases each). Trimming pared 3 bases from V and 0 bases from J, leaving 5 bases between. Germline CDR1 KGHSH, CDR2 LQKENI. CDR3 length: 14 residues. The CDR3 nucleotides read TGTGCCAGCTCACCGGGGGCGAACACCGGGGAGCTGTTTTTT. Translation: CASSPGANTGELFF.

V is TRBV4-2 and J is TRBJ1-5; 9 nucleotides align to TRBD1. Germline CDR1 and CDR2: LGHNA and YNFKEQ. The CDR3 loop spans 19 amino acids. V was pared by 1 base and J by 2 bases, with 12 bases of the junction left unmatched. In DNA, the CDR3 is TGTGCCAGCAGCCAAGTTTGGTACAGGGGGCGGGAAGGCAATCAGCCCCAGCATTTT. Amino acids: CASSQVWYRGREGNQPQHF.

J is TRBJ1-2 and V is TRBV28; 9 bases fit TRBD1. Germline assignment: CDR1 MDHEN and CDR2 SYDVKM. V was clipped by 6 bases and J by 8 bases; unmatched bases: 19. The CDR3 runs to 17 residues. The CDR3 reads CASSVGGTGLDPFGYTF. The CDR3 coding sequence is TGTGCCAGCAGCGTGGGGGGGACAGGGTTAGATCCTTTCGGCTACACCTTC.

The CDR3: CASSQVSGRSDEQFF. The CDR3 region has the DNA TGCGCCAGCAGCCAAGTGAGCGGGAGGAGTGATGAGCAGTTCTTC. V is TRBV4-1 and J is TRBJ2-1, with 9 bases that match TRBD2. The CDR3 sequence is 15 residues long. Trimming took 1 base from V and 8 from J; bases not matched to a gene: 6. Germline lookup yields CDR1 MGHRA and CDR2 YSYEKL.

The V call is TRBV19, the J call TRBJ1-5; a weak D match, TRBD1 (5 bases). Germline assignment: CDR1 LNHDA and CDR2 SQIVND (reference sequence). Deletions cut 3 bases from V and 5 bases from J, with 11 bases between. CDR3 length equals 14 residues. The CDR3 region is CASSIRRDHQPQHF. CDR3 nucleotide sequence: TGTGCCAGTAGTATCCGCAGGGACCATCAGCCCCAGCATTTT.

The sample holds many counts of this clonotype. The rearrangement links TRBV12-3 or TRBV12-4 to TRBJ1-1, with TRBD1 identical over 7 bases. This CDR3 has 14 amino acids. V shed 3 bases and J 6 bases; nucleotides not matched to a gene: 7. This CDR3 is CASSFYRGRAEAFF. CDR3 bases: TGTGCCAGCAGTTTTTACAGGGGAAGGGCTGAAGCTTTCTTT.

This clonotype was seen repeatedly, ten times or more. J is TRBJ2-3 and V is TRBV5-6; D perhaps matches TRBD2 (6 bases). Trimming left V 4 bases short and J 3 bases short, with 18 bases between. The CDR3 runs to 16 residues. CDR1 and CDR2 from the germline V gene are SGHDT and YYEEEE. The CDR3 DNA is TGTGCCAGCAGCCTCTCGTGGGGGGAGACTACAGATACGCAGTATTTT. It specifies CASSLSWGETTDTQYF.

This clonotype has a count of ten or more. CDR3: CAISESNPSGNEQFF. The CDR3 bases are TGTGCCATCAGTGAGTCGAATCCCTCCGGGAATGAGCAGTTCTTC. The V call is TRBV10-3, the J call TRBJ2-1; no firm D call. The CDR3 is 15 amino acids. Per germline, CDR1 ENHRY and CDR2 SYGVKD. Trimming took 0 bases from V and 7 from J, leaving 13 bases between them.

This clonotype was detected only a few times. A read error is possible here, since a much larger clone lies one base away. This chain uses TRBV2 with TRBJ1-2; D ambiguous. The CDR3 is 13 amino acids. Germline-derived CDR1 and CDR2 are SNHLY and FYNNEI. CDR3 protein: CVSSAREYYGYTF. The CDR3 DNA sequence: TGTGTCAGCAGTGCAAGGGAGTACTATGGCTACACCTTC.

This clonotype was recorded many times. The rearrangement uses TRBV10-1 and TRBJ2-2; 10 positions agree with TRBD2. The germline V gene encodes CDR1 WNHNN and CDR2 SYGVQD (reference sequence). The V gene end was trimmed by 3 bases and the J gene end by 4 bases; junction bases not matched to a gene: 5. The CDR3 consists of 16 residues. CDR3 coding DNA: TGCGCCAGCAGTGATTGGGCTAGCGGGAGCACCGGGGAGCTGTTTTTT. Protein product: CASSDWASGSTGELFF.

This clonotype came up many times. The CDR3 region has the DNA TGTGCCAGCAGCCCACCCCGGCGAGAAATAGGAGAAAAACTGTTTTTT. This gives the protein CASSPPRREIGEKLFF. The chain uses TRBV7-9 and TRBJ1-4; no definite D call. Between the trimmed V and J ends, which lost 5 bases and 8 bases, there was a span of 21 bases. The CDR3 spans 16 residues. The V gene's germline CDR1 is SEHNR and CDR2 FQNEAQ (reference sequence).

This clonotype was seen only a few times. CDR3 DNA: TGTGCCAGCAGTTTAATCCCCTCTAGCGGGGTCGTAAACATTCAGTACTTC. As protein: CASSLIPSSGVVNIQYF. V gene TRBV27 combines with J gene TRBJ2-4; 9 bases are shared with TRBD2. With 2 bases clipped from V and 6 bases from J, the junction kept 11 bases outside the gene matches. The CDR3 totals 17 residues. Germline V lookup: CDR1 MNHEY, CDR2 SMNVEV (reference sequence).

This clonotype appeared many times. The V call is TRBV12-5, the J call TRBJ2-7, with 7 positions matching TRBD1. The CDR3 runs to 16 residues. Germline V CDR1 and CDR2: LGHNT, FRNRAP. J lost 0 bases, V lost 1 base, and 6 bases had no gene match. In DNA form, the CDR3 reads TGTGCTAGTGGTTTGGCCTGGGGACAGAACTCCTACGAGCAGTACTTC. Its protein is CASGLAWGQNSYEQYF.

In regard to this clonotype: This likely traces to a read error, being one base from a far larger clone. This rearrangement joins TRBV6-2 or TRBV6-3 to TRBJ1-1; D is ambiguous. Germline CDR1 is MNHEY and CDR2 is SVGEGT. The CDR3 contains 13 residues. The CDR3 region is CANSVWGNTEAFF. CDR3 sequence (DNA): TGTGCCAACAGTGTTTGGGGGAACACTGAAGCTTTCTTT.

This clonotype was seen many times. The CDR3, as DNA: TGCAGTGCGTATTTGGAGGGGCAGTACTTC. Translated, it gives CSAYLEGQYF. This rearrangement joins TRBV20-1 to TRBJ2-7, with D perhaps TRBD2 (6 bases). This CDR3 region has 10 residues. The germline V and J ends were trimmed by 6 bases and 9 bases, with 12 bases remaining between them. CDR1 is DFQATT, CDR2 SNEGSKA, per germline (reference sequence).

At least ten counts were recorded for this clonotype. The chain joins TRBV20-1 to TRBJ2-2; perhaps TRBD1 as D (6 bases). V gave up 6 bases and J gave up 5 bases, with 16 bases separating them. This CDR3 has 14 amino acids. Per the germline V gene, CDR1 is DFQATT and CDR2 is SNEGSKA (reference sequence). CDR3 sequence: CSATQGKVTGELFF. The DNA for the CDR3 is TGCAGTGCAACTCAGGGGAAAGTGACCGGGGAGCTGTTTTTT.

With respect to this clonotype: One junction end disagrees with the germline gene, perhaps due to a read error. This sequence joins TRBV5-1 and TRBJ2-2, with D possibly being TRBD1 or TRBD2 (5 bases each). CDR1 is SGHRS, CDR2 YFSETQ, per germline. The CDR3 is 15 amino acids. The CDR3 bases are TGCGCCAGCAGCTTTCGAGGGGCGAGTACCGGGGCGCTGTTTTTT. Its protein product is CASSFRGASTGALFF.

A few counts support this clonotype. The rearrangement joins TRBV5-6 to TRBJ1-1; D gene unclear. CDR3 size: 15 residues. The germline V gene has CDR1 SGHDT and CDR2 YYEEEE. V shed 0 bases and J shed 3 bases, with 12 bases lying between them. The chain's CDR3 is CASSLASTLYTEAFF. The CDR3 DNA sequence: TGTGCCAGCAGCTTGGCGAGCACCTTATACACTGAAGCTTTCTTT.

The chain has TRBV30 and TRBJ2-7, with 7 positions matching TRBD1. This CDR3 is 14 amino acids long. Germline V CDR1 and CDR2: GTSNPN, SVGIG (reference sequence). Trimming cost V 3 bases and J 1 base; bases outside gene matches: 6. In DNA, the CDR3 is TGTGCCTGGAGGCCGACACAGGGGTCCTACGAGCAGTACTTC. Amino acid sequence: CAWRPTQGSYEQYF.